Presented here are 20 T cell receptor beta chains from one specimen sequenced in a study of blood T cell repertoires in COVID-19. Clones were read by immunoSEQ multiplex PCR, and TCRdb kept only the in-frame ones, dropping some. The top ten hold approximately 4.5% of the sample, which has about 240,000 clones, approximately 80% seen once. The specimen was peripheral blood. Every receptor here comes from a woman in her seventies with acute or convalescent COVID-19.

The sample holds a few counts of this clone. This sequence joins TRBV24-1 and TRBJ2-1, with 9 bases fitting TRBD1. V shed 2 bases and J 5 bases; nucleotides not matched to a gene: 3. The CDR3 loop spans 15 amino acids. Looked up from germline, CDR1 is KGHDR and CDR2 is SFDVKD. The CDR3 DNA reads TGTGCCACCAGTGATTGGGGGACAGGGAACAATGAGCAGTTCTTC. It specifies CATSDWGTGNNEQFF.

The rearrangement joins TRBV30 to TRBJ1-6; no reliable D call. Deletions cut 2 bases from V and 13 bases from J, with 12 bases between. Germline assignment: CDR1 GTSNPN and CDR2 SVGIG (reference sequence). This CDR3 spans 12 amino acids. For the CDR3, the DNA is TGTGCCTGGAGTTCCCTCTCCCTCCCCCTCCACTTT. Its protein product is CAWSSLSLPLHF.

The chain couples TRBV20-1 to TRBJ2-3; 7 bases match TRBD2. Trimming took 3 bases from V and 4 from J; bases not matched to a gene: 10. CDR3 length: 15 amino acids. Per germline, CDR1 DFQATT and CDR2 SNEGSKA (reference sequence). The CDR3 protein is CSASRVPAGADTQYF. Written as DNA, the CDR3 is TGCAGTGCTAGTAGAGTTCCCGCGGGGGCAGATACGCAGTATTTT.

The chain recombines TRBV7-2 with TRBJ1-5; D possibly corresponds to TRBD1 (5 bases). Trimming cost V 1 base and J 1 base, with 8 bases left between them. The CDR3 has 15 amino acids. Per the germline V gene, CDR1 is SGHTA and CDR2 is FQGNSA. The CDR3 spells CASSLDGQSNQPQHF. CDR3 in DNA: TGTGCCAGCAGCTTAGATGGACAAAGCAATCAGCCCCAGCATTTT.

Regarding this clone: Other DNA sequences in the same sample also yield this CDR3. J is TRBJ1-6 and V is TRBV27; the match to TRBD1 covers 12 bases. The J segment lost 12 bases and the V segment lost 5 bases, leaving 5 bases of the junction unmatched. This CDR3 region has 14 residues. Germline values: CDR1 MNHEY, CDR2 SMNVEV (reference sequence). CDR3 residues: CASSRGTGGLPLHF. The CDR3 DNA sequence: TGTGCCAGCAGTAGAGGGACAGGGGGCTTACCCCTCCACTTT.

The chain has TRBV6-1 and TRBJ2-7; a weak D match, TRBD2 (5 bases). CDR1 and CDR2 (germline): MNHNS, SASEGT. Trimming took off 6 bases at V and 0 bases at J, with 12 bases between the two ends. This CDR3 is built from 14 residues. The CDR3 region is CASSFVGSSYEQYF. In DNA form, the CDR3 reads TGTGCCAGCAGCTTTGTTGGGAGCTCCTACGAGCAGTACTTC.

The V and J genes are TRBV2 and TRBJ1-4; D not resolved. In germline, CDR1 is SNHLY, CDR2 FYNNEI. There are 13 residues in the CDR3. V was trimmed by 3 bases and J by 7 bases, leaving 9 bases between them. The CDR3 loop is CASSEFRSEKLFF. The CDR3 nucleotides are TGTGCCAGCAGTGAGTTTAGGAGTGAAAAACTGTTTTTT.

The genes are TRBV2 and TRBJ1-2, with D hard to call. The CDR3 sequence is 11 residues long. Germline V lookup: CDR1 SNHLY, CDR2 FYNNEI. V was shortened by 10 bases and J by 1 base, with 7 bases between the two germline ends. CDR3 nucleotide sequence: TGTGCCACCGCCGGTAACTATGGCTACACCTTC. Its translation is CATAGNYGYTF.

This chain links TRBV30 with TRBJ1-5; TRBD1 agrees at 8 bases. The length of the CDR3 is 14 residues. Trimming took 3 bases from V and 7 from J; bases not matched to a gene: 8. The germline V gene has CDR1 GTSNPN and CDR2 SVGIG (reference sequence). The CDR3 DNA is TGTGCCTGGAGCGAAGGACAGGGAATACAGCCCCAGCATTTT. It encodes CAWSEGQGIQPQHF.

The J gene is TRBJ1-4, the V gene TRBV2; 7 bases agree with TRBD1. The germline V gene encodes CDR1 SNHLY and CDR2 FYNNEI. This CDR3 contains 15 residues. With V trimmed by 2 bases and J by 5 bases, 5 bases remained unmatched. The CDR3 coding sequence is TGTGCCAGCAGTGAATTGGGACAGAAGAATGAAAAACTGTTTTTT. This translates into CASSELGQKNEKLFF.

The chain couples TRBV3-1 (or the pseudogene TRBV3-2) to TRBJ1-4, with 7 positions matching TRBD1. The CDR3 is made up of 16 amino acids. The junction had 6 bases not matched to a gene; V was cut back by 3 bases and J by 2 bases. Germline V CDR1 and CDR2: LGHDT, YNNKEL (reference sequence). In DNA form, the CDR3 reads TGTGCCAGCAGCCAGAGACCGGGACAGACTAATGAAAAACTGTTTTTT. Translating it yields CASSQRPGQTNEKLFF.

This clone was recorded a few times. This rearrangement joins TRBV6-5 to TRBJ1-1, with TRBD1 as a possible D gene (5 bases). With 6 bases removed from V and 5 bases from J, the gap between germline ends came to 16 bases. Germline CDR1 reads MNHEY; CDR2 reads SVGAGI. The CDR3 extends over 14 amino acids. CDR3 coding DNA: TGTGCCAGCAGCCCGGGGGGGGGATGGACTGAAGCTTTCTTT. Amino acid sequence: CASSPGGGWTEAFF.

The rearrangement links TRBV5-6 to TRBJ2-7, with D possibly matching TRBD1 (5 bases). CDR1 is SGHDT, CDR2 YYEEEE, per germline. The ends were cut back, 0 bases at V and 2 bases at J, with 9 bases in the middle. This CDR3 comprises 14 residues. Here the CDR3 reads CASSLVGDPYEQYF. The CDR3 DNA is TGTGCCAGCAGCTTGGTAGGGGATCCCTACGAGCAGTACTTC.

The V call is TRBV4-1, the J call TRBJ1-3; perhaps TRBD1 as D (5 bases). V was trimmed by 3 bases and J by 3 bases, leaving 12 bases between them. CDR1 is MGHRA, CDR2 YSYEKL, per germline. The CDR3 is 15 amino acids. The CDR3 sequence: CASSQFQGLGNTIYF. The DNA of the CDR3 is TGCGCCAGCAGCCAGTTCCAGGGACTTGGAAACACCATATATTTT.

The rearrangement uses TRBV2 and TRBJ1-4; TRBD1 aligns across 8 bases. V dropped 2 bases and J dropped 10; count of bases not matched to a gene: 9. Germline CDR1 and CDR2: SNHLY and FYNNEI. The CDR3 contains 15 residues. The CDR3 nucleotides read TGTGCCAGCAGTGAACGGGGACAGGCTCGCAGAAAACTGTTTTTT. Its translation: CASSERGQARRKLFF. The full variable domain, rest sourced from reference TRBV2 and TRBJ1-4, is EPEVTQTPSHQVTQMGQEVILRCVPISNHLYFYWYRQILGQKVEFLVSFYNNEISEKSEIFDDQFSVERPDGSNFTLKIRSTKLEDSAMYFCASSERGQARRKLFFGSGTQLSVL.

The rearrangement joins TRBV7-9 to TRBJ1-1, with D perhaps TRBD1 (6 bases). Germline CDR1 reads SEHNR; CDR2 reads FQNEAQ (reference sequence). Deletions cut 4 bases from V and 4 bases from J, with 13 bases between. The CDR3 spans 14 residues. DNA for the CDR3: TGTGCCAGCAGCTCCCTCAGGGGTTCCACTGAAGCTTTCTTT. Protein: CASSSLRGSTEAFF.

The chain combines TRBV11-2 with TRBJ2-2; weak D call: TRBD1 (6 bases). The V end was cut by 3 bases, the J end by 6 bases, with 14 bases between. Looked up from germline, CDR1 is SGHAT and CDR2 is FQNNGV. The CDR3 extends over 15 amino acids. For the CDR3, the DNA is TGTGCCAGCAGCTTGGCCATCACAGGGCCCGGGGAGCTGTTTTTT. Residues: CASSLAITGPGELFF.

At least ten counts were recorded for this clone. The rearrangement links TRBV14 to TRBJ2-7; no firm D call. This CDR3 has 11 amino acids. Trimming took off 2 bases at V and 3 bases at J, with 2 bases between the two ends. In germline, CDR1 is SGHDN, CDR2 FVKESK. In DNA, the CDR3 is TGTGCCAGCAGCCAACACTACGAGCAGTACTTC. Amino acid sequence: CASSQHYEQYF.

The DNA of the CDR3 is TGTGCCAGCAGTTACTCCTGGACAGGCGGTAATGGCTACACCTTC. It translates to CASSYSWTGGNGYTF. The rearrangement uses TRBV6-5 and TRBJ1-2; TRBD1 matches 7 bases. V trimming: 0 bases; J trimming: 6 bases; junction bases outside the gene matches: 7. Germline assignment: CDR1 MNHEY and CDR2 SVGAGI. This CDR3 comprises 15 residues.

CDR3 amino acids: CASSYSDSRNTEAFF. CDR3 coding DNA: TGTGCCAGCAGCTACAGCGACAGCAGGAACACTGAAGCTTTCTTT. The chain is built from TRBV5-5 and TRBJ1-1; maybe TRBD1 (5 bases). Trimming took 3 bases from V and 1 from J, leaving 13 bases between them. In germline, CDR1 is SGHKS, CDR2 YYEKEE (reference sequence). The CDR3 loop spans 15 amino acids.